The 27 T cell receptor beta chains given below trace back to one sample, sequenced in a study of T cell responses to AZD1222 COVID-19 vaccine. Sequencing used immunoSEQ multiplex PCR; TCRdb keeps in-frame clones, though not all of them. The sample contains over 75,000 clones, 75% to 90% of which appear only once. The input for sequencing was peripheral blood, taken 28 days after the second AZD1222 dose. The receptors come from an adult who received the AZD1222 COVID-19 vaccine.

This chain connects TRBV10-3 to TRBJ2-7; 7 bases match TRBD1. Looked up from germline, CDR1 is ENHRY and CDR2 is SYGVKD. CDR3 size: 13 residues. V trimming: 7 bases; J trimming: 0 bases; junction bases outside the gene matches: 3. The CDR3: CAIKRDSSYEQYF. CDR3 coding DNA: TGTGCCATCAAGAGGGACAGCTCCTACGAGCAGTACTTC.

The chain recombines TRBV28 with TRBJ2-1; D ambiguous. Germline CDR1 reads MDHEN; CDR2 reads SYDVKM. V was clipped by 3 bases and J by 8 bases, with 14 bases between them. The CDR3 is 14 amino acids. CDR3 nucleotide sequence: TGTGCCAGCAGTTTCGATGGGATTAAGCATGAGCAGTTCTTC. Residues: CASSFDGIKHEQFF. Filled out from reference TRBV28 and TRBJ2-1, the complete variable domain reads DVKVTQSSRYLVKRTGEKVFLECVQDMDHENMFWYRQDPGLGLRLIYFSYDVKMKEKGDIPEGYSVSREKKERFSLILESASTNQTSMYLCASSFDGIKHEQFFGPGTRLTVL.

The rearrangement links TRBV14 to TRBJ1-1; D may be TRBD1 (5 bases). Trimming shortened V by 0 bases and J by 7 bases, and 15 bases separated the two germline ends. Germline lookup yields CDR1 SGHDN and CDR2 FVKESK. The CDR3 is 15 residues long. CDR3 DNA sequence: TGTGCCAGCAGCCAAGATTCAGGGTCGGTTTATGAAGCTTTCTTT. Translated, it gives CASSQDSGSVYEAFF.

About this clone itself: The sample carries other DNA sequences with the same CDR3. The CDR3 bases are TGTGCCAGCAGCTTGGTTAATTCACCCCTCCACTTT. Translation gives CASSLVNSPLHF. The chain links TRBV7-9 to TRBJ1-6; D is unresolved. V lost 3 bases and J lost 6, with 3 bases in between. Germline V lookup: CDR1 SEHNR, CDR2 FQNEAQ (reference sequence). The CDR3 spans 12 residues.

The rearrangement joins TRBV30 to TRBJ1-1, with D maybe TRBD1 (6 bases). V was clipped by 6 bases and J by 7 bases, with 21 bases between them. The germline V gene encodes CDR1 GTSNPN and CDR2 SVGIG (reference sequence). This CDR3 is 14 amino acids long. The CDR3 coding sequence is TGTGCCTGCAGGCGAGACAGGAACTCGGTTGAAGCTTTCTTT. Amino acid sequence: CACRRDRNSVEAFF.

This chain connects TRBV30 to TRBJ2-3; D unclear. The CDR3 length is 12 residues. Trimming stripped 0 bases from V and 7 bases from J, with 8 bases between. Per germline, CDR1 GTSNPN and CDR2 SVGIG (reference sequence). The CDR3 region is CAWSVPANTQYF. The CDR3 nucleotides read TGTGCCTGGAGTGTACCCGCTAATACGCAGTATTTT.

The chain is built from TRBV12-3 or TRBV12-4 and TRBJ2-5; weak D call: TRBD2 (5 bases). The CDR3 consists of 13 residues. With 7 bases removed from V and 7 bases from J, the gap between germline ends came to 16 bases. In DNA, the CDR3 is TGTGCCAGCATGAAATCGGGGATCGGGACCCAGTACTTC. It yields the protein CASMKSGIGTQYF.

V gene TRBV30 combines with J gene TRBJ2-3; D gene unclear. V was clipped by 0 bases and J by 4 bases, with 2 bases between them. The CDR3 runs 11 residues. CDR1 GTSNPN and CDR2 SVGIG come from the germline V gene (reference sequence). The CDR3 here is CAWSVSDTQYF. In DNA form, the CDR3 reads TGTGCCTGGAGTGTATCAGATACGCAGTATTTT.

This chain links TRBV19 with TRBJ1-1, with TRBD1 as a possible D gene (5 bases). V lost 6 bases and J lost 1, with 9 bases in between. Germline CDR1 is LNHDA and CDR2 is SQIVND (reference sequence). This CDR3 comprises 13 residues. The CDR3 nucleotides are TGTGCCAGTAGCGACAGACCGAACACTGAAGCTTTCTTT. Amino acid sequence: CASSDRPNTEAFF.

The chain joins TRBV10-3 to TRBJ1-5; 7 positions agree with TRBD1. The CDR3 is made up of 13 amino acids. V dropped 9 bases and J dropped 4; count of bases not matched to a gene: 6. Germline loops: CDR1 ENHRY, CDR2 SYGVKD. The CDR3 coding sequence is TGTGCCATAAGACAGGGTCCTAATCAGCCCCAGCATTTT. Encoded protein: CAIRQGPNQPQHF.

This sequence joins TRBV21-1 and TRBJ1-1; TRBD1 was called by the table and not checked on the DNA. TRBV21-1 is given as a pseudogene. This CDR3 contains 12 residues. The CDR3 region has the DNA TGTGCCAGCAGAGGAACAGGTATTGAAGCTTTCTTT. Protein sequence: CASRGTGIEAFF.

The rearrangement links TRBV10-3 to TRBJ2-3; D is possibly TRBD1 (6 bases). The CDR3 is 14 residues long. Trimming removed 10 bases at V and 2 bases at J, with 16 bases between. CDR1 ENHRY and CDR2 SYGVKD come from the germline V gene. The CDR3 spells CATREDSFTDTQYF. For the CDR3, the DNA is TGTGCCACCCGAGAGGACAGTTTCACAGATACGCAGTATTTT.

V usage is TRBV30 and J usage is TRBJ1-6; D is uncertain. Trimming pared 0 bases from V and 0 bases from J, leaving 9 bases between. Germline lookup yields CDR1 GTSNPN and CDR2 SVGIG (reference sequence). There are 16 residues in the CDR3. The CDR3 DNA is TGTGCCTGGAGTGTACCCCTGAGCTCCTATAATTCACCCCTCCACTTT. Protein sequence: CAWSVPLSSYNSPLHF.

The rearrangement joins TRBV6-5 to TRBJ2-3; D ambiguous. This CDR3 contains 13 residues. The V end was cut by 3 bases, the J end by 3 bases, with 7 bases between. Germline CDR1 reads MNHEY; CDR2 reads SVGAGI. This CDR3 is CASSYRETDTQYF. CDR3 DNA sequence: TGTGCCAGCAGTTATAGGGAAACAGATACGCAGTATTTT.

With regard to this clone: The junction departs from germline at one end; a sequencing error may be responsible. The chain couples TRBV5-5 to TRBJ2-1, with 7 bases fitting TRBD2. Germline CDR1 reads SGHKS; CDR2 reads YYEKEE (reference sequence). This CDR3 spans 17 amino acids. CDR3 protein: CASRLGLPRESYNEQFF. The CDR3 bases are TGTGCCAGCAGATTGGGACTACCCAGAGAATCATACAATGAGCAGTTCTTC.

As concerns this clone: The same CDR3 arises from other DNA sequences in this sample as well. The CDR3 DNA sequence: TGTGCCAGCAGCCAAGGGGATTATACAGGGTCTCAAGCTTTCTTT. Its protein product is CASSQGDYTGSQAFF. The chain combines TRBV4-2 with TRBJ1-1, with D maybe TRBD1 (6 bases). Deletions cut 1 base from V and 9 bases from J, with 18 bases between. Germline CDR1 LGHNA, CDR2 YNFKEQ. This CDR3 comprises 15 residues.

CDR3 nucleotide sequence: TGTGCCAGCAGTTTCTCAATAAGCGAGACAGTGAACACTGAAGCTTTCTTT. Protein: CASSFSISETVNTEAFF. V gene TRBV27 combines with J gene TRBJ1-1, with a tentative D call TRBD1 (5 bases). Between the trimmed V and J ends, which lost 3 bases and 0 bases, there was a span of 17 bases. CDR1 MNHEY and CDR2 SMNVEV come from the germline V gene (reference sequence). The CDR3 covers 17 residues.

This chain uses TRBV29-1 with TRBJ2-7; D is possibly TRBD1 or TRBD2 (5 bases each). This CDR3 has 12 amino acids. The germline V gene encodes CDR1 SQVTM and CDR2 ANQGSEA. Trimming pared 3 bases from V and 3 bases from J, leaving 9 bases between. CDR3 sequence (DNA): TGCAGCGTTGATAAGGGGAGCTACGAGCAGTACTTC. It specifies CSVDKGSYEQYF.

The CDR3 sequence is CASSIGLTSGQETQYF. The DNA for the CDR3 is TGTGCCAGTAGTATTGGCTTGACTAGCGGCCAAGAGACCCAGTACTTC. This rearrangement joins TRBV19 to TRBJ2-5; TRBD2 aligns across 9 bases. CDR3 length: 16 residues. From germline, CDR1 is LNHDA and CDR2 SQIVND (reference sequence). Trimming took 3 bases from V and 1 from J; bases not matched to a gene: 6. Combining the CDR3 with reference TRBV19 and TRBJ2-5 gives the whole variable domain DGGITQSPKYLFRKEGQNVTLSCEQNLNHDAMYWYRQDPGQGLRLIYYSQIVNDFQKGDIAEGYSVSREKKESFPLTVTSAQKNPTAFYLCASSIGLTSGQETQYFGPGTRLLVL.

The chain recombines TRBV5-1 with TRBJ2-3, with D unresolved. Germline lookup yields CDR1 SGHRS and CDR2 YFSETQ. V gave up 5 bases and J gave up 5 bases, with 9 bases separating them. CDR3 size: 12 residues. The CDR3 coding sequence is TGCGCCAGCAGTTATAGGGAAGATACGCAGTATTTT. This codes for CASSYREDTQYF. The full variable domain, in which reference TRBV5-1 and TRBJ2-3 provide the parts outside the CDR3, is KAGVTQTPRYLIKTRGQQVTLSCSPISGHRSVSWYQQTPGQGLQFLFEYFSETQRNKGNFPGRFSGRQFSNSRSEMNVSTLELGDSALYLCASSYREDTQYFGPGTRLTVL.

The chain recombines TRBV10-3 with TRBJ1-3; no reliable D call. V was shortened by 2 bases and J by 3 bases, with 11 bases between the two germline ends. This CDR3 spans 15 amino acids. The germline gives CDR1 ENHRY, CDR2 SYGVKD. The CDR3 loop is CAISEAHSNGNTIYF. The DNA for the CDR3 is TGTGCCATCAGTGAGGCACACAGTAATGGAAACACCATATATTTT.

In nucleotides, the CDR3 is TGTGCCAGCAGCTTAGTAGCTGGGAACAATCAGCCCCAGCATTTT. This encodes CASSLVAGNNQPQHF. The chain carries TRBV7-6 and TRBJ1-5; D is uncertain. Germline V gives CDR1 SGHVS, CDR2 FNYEAQ. Trimming took off 1 base at V and 3 bases at J, with 10 bases between the two ends. The CDR3 extends over 15 amino acids.

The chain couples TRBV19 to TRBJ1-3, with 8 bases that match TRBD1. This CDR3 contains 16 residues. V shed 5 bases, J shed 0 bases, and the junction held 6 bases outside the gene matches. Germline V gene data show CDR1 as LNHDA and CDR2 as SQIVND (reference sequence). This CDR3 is CASSESQGASGNTIYF. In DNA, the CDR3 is TGTGCCAGTAGTGAGTCCCAGGGGGCCTCTGGAAACACCATATATTTT.

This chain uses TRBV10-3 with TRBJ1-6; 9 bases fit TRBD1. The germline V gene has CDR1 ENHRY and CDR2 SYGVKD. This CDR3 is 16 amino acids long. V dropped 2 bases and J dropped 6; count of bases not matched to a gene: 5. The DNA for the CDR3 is TGTGCCATCAGTGAGGACAGGGGGGAACCTAATTCACCCCTCCACTTT. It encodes CAISEDRGEPNSPLHF.

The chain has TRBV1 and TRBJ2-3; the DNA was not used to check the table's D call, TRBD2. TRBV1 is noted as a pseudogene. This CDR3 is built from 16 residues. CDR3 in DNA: TGCACCAGCAGCGGGAGGCCAAATCAAATCACAGATACGCAGTATTTT. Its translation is CTSSGRPNQITDTQYF.

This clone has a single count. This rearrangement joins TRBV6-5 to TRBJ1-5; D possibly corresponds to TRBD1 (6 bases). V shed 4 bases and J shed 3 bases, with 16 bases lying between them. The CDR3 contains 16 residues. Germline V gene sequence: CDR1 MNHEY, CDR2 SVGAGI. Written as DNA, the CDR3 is TGTGCCAGCAGTTCTGCGGGACATAGAGCCAATCAGCCCCAGCATTTT. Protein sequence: CASSSAGHRANQPQHF.

In DNA, the CDR3 is TGTGCCAGCAGTACCTGGACAGGGGGCAGGAATTCACCCCTCCACTTT. Protein product: CASSTWTGGRNSPLHF. This sequence joins TRBV27 and TRBJ1-6, with 11 bases identical to TRBD1. Unmatched junction bases numbered 7, after V lost 5 bases and J lost 7 bases. The CDR3 runs 16 residues. From germline, CDR1 is MNHEY and CDR2 SMNVEV (reference sequence).